This TCR beta chain was sequenced for a study of identical twins. Study findings and constraints: Researchers reported excess low generation probability among twin-shared out-of-frame alpha sequences. Partly confounded zero-insertion analyses could result from invariant MAIT and iNKT cells. Twin pairs had excess sharing that was weaker in beta out-of-frame sequences.

This clonotype was seen only a few times. The antigen remains unidentified. Germline trimming cut 6 bases from V and 8 bases from J; bases unmatched to any gene: 7. The CDR3 consists of 13 residues. Germline-derived CDR1 and CDR2 are DFQATT and SNEGSKA (reference sequence). Template switching created a universal primer site, and the cDNA included unique molecular identifiers. One entry per CDR3 protein, called by TCRdb with MiXCR from the 5' RACE reads. This table has around 1.7 million distinct CDR3 sequences, 32% appearing once. The sequence was collected from a newborn girl in good health. The sample taken for sequencing was cord blood. The chain links TRBV20-1 to TRBJ1-4; TRBD1 matches at 9 bases. The CDR3 coding sequence is TGCAGTGCCACACAGGGGGCCAGCGAAAAACTGTTTTTT. Protein: CSATQGASEKLFF.